The 28 T cell receptor beta chains below were found in one sample sequenced in a study of Ad26.COV2.S vaccination and SARS-CoV-2 variants. Some clones are missing from TCRdb's copy, which holds only in-frame ones; the method was immunoSEQ multiplex PCR. Of roughly 420,000 clones listed, approximately 90% are singletons. Treatment noted: roughly 18 received Ad26.COV2.S at low or high dose, single or two shots; about 5 received placebo; per-sample allocation not given. Sampling occurred on day 63 after the first vaccine or placebo injection. The sequenced sample was peripheral blood, obtained in a trial of Ad26.COV2.S vaccine versus placebo. The origin of the receptors is a person between 18 and 59 years old who received the Ad26.COV2.S COVID-19 vaccine or a placebo.

The gene calls are TRBV13 and TRBJ2-3; tentative D call: TRBD1 (5 bases). Trimming cost V 5 bases and J 1 base, with 7 bases left between them. Per germline, CDR1 PRHDT and CDR2 FYEKMQ (reference sequence). This CDR3 contains 13 residues. The CDR3 here is CASSPQGTDTQYF. The CDR3 bases are TGTGCCAGCAGCCCACAGGGCACAGATACGCAGTATTTT.

The J gene is TRBJ1-2, the V gene TRBV29-1; D is perhaps TRBD1 (5 bases). In germline, CDR1 is SQVTM, CDR2 ANQGSEA. Trimming removed 6 bases at V and 5 bases at J, with 22 bases between. The CDR3 consists of 15 residues. The CDR3: CSVVFEDTRGYGYTF. CDR3 DNA: TGCAGCGTGGTTTTCGAGGACACCCGCGGGTATGGCTACACCTTC. Variable domain in full (rest from reference TRBV29-1 and TRBJ1-2): SAVISQKPSRDICQRGTSLTIQCQVDSQVTMMFWYRQQPGQSLTLIATANQGSEATYESGFVIDKFPISRPNLTFSTLTVSNMSPEDSSIYLCSVVFEDTRGYGYTFGSGTRLTVV.

The chain has TRBV13 and TRBJ2-7; no definite D call. The CDR3 loop spans 14 amino acids. Germline V gene data show CDR1 as PRHDT and CDR2 as FYEKMQ (reference sequence). Trimming removed 3 bases from V and 0 bases from J, with 9 bases in between. This CDR3 is CASSFSPDSYEQYF. The CDR3 DNA reads TGTGCCAGCAGCTTCTCTCCAGACTCCTACGAGCAGTACTTC. The full variable domain, with the rest looked up from reference TRBV13 and TRBJ2-7, is AAGVIQSPRHLIKEKRETATLKCYPIPRHDTVYWYQQGPGQDPQFLISFYEKMQSDKGSIPDRFSAQQFSDYHSELNMSSLELGDSALYFCASSFSPDSYEQYFGPGTRLTVT.

Points on this clone: Other DNA sequences in the same sample also yield this CDR3. The CDR3 sequence is CASSLGAGSTEAFF. CDR3 DNA sequence: TGTGCCAGCAGCTTAGGGGCGGGGAGCACTGAAGCTTTCTTT. V usage is TRBV11-2 and J usage is TRBJ1-1; D not resolved. Trimming pared 1 base from V and 4 bases from J, leaving 10 bases between. This CDR3 has 14 residues. CDR1 SGHAT and CDR2 FQNNGV come from the germline V gene.

This sequence joins TRBV11-2 and TRBJ2-5; the match to TRBD2 covers 8 bases. The CDR3 length is 13 residues. V trimming: 5 bases; J trimming: 4 bases; junction bases outside the gene matches: 3. Germline values: CDR1 SGHAT, CDR2 FQNNGV. The CDR3 coding sequence is TGTGCCAGCAGCATAACTAGCGGAGAGACCCAGTACTTC. Its translation: CASSITSGETQYF.

As for this clone: Relative to the germline gene, one junction end is altered; a read error may explain this. This chain connects TRBV9 to TRBJ1-1; D is possibly TRBD1 (5 bases). Germline V gene lookup returns CDR1 SGDLS and CDR2 YYNGEE. The CDR3 runs to 14 residues. CDR3 coding DNA: TGTGCCAGCAGCCCTCGTAGGGGCAATGGGGAAGCCTTCTTT. It yields the protein CASSPRRGNGEAFF.

The V and J genes are TRBV28 and TRBJ2-7; D gene uncertain. The V gene lost 4 bases and the J gene lost 3 bases, with 10 bases spanning the gap. Germline V gene lookup returns CDR1 MDHEN and CDR2 SYDVKM. CDR3 length: 13 amino acids. The CDR3 region has the DNA TGTGCCAGCAGTTCCCTGATGGGCTACGAGCAGTACTTC. This sequence encodes CASSSLMGYEQYF. Full variable domain (remainder filled in from reference TRBV28 and TRBJ2-7): DVKVTQSSRYLVKRTGEKVFLECVQDMDHENMFWYRQDPGLGLRLIYFSYDVKMKEKGDIPEGYSVSREKKERFSLILESASTNQTSMYLCASSSLMGYEQYFGPGTRLTVT.

The V and J genes are TRBV3-1 (or the pseudogene TRBV3-2) and TRBJ2-1, with 12 bases fitting TRBD1. The CDR3 spans 17 residues. Germline loops: CDR1 LGHDT, CDR2 YNNKEL (reference sequence). After removal of 1 base from V and 6 bases from J, the junction contained 7 bases not matched to a gene. The CDR3: CASSQGGDRGRANEQFF. CDR3 nucleotides: TGTGCCAGCAGCCAAGGCGGGGACAGGGGGCGGGCCAATGAGCAGTTCTTC.

The chain joins TRBV28 to TRBJ1-3; D remains unclear. The CDR3 extends over 17 amino acids. V lost 5 bases and J lost 5, with 22 bases in between. Germline V CDR1 and CDR2: MDHEN, SYDVKM. The CDR3 spells CASSLPATTRVRNTIYF. CDR3 coding DNA: TGTGCCAGCAGTCTACCCGCAACTACCCGCGTAAGAAACACCATATATTTT.

The chain carries TRBV6-4 and TRBJ2-1, with D unresolved. CDR1 MRHNA and CDR2 SNTAGT come from the germline V gene. The CDR3 has 15 amino acids. With 3 bases removed from V and 4 bases from J, the gap between germline ends came to 13 bases. DNA for the CDR3: TGTGCCAGCAGTGAGGGTCAGGAACCATACAATGAGCAGTTCTTC. Translating gives CASSEGQEPYNEQFF.

This chain joins TRBV28 and TRBJ2-7, with D uncertain. Trimming removed 3 bases from V and 6 bases from J, with 15 bases in between. From germline, CDR1 is MDHEN and CDR2 SYDVKM. This CDR3 comprises 14 residues. CDR3 sequence: CASSLAGDGVEQYF. CDR3 in DNA: TGTGCCAGCAGTTTGGCTGGCGATGGGGTCGAGCAGTACTTC.

The V and J genes are TRBV19 and TRBJ2-7; D may match TRBD1 or TRBD2 (5 bases each). V was trimmed by 5 bases and J by 3 bases, leaving 20 bases between them. Germline values: CDR1 LNHDA, CDR2 SQIVND (reference sequence). CDR3 size: 16 residues. CDR3 sequence (DNA): TGTGCCAGTAGTTCACAGAGGGGCTCTTTGGGCTACGAGCAGTACTTC. Translation: CASSSQRGSLGYEQYF.

The chain employs TRBV5-4 and TRBJ2-2, with TRBD2 matching 14 bases. V shed 4 bases and J 0 bases; nucleotides not matched to a gene: 5. Germline V gene lookup returns CDR1 SGHNT and CDR2 YYREEE (reference sequence). The CDR3 extends over 18 amino acids. The CDR3 nucleotides are TGTGCCAGCAGCCTAGGACTAGCGGGGGGAGCGAACACCGGGGAGCTGTTTTTT. Its translation is CASSLGLAGGANTGELFF.

The chain employs TRBV9 and TRBJ2-7, with D tentatively TRBD1 (5 bases). Germline V gene lookup returns CDR1 SGDLS and CDR2 YYNGEE. Trimming left V 3 bases short and J 2 bases short, with 18 bases between. The CDR3 spans 16 residues. CDR3 amino acids: CASSESDSLGTYEQYF. CDR3 sequence (DNA): TGTGCCAGCAGCGAATCAGACAGCTTAGGTACCTACGAGCAGTACTTC. The complete variable domain, with remaining parts taken from reference TRBV9 and TRBJ2-7, reads DSGVTQTPKHLITATGQRVTLRCSPRSGDLSVYWYQQSLDQGLQFLIQYYNGEERAKGNILERFSAQQFPDLHSELNLSSLELGDSALYFCASSESDSLGTYEQYFGPGTRLTVT.

This chain joins TRBV4-3 and TRBJ2-3; no clear D gene. V was shortened by 0 bases and J by 0 bases, with 13 bases between the two germline ends. This CDR3 is built from 17 residues. Germline CDR1 LGHNA, CDR2 YSLEER. The DNA of the CDR3 is TGCGCCAGCAGCCAAGAGCTCCCACCAGCTAGCACAGATACGCAGTATTTT. Translated: CASSQELPPASTDTQYF.

The V and J genes are TRBV27 and TRBJ2-7; D perhaps matches TRBD2 (5 bases). V lost 4 bases and J lost 2, with 12 bases in between. The CDR3 covers 14 residues. CDR1 and CDR2 from the germline V gene are MNHEY and SMNVEV (reference sequence). This CDR3 reads CASSYRGPAYEQYF. The CDR3 DNA reads TGTGCCAGCAGTTATCGGGGTCCGGCCTACGAGCAGTACTTC.

V usage is TRBV9 and J usage is TRBJ1-3; tentative D call: TRBD1 (6 bases). The ends were cut back, 4 bases at V and 7 bases at J, with 24 bases in the middle. There are 17 residues in the CDR3. CDR1 and CDR2 from the germline V gene are SGDLS and YYNGEE. The CDR3 nucleotides read TGTGCCAGCAGCCCCGAGGAGGGGGGTTTGTGGCGGAACACCATATATTTT. Amino acid sequence: CASSPEEGGLWRNTIYF.

V gene TRBV5-4 combines with J gene TRBJ2-3; 9 nucleotides agree with TRBD2. Germline CDR1 SGHNT, CDR2 YYREEE (reference sequence). There are 17 residues in the CDR3. V dropped 4 bases and J dropped 0; count of bases not matched to a gene: 9. CDR3 residues: CASSLPGTSPSTDTQYF. The CDR3 nucleotides are TGTGCCAGCAGCCTTCCCGGGACTAGCCCTAGCACAGATACGCAGTATTTT.

The chain links TRBV24-1 to TRBJ2-1; 9 bases agree with TRBD2. Germline CDR1 reads KGHDR; CDR2 reads SFDVKD. The CDR3 consists of 17 residues. V lost 7 bases, J lost 5 bases, and 14 bases stayed unmatched. The CDR3 spells CATSSGRVGTSNNEQFF. Here the CDR3 DNA reads TGTGCCACCAGCTCCGGTCGGGTAGGGACTAGCAACAATGAGCAGTTCTTC.

The chain links TRBV13 to TRBJ2-5, with TRBD2 as a possible D gene (5 bases). V gave up 1 base and J gave up 2 bases, with 17 bases separating them. Per the germline V gene, CDR1 is PRHDT and CDR2 is FYEKMQ (reference sequence). The CDR3 is made up of 17 amino acids. The CDR3 sequence is CASSLESGEAEQETQYF. The CDR3 DNA is TGTGCCAGCAGCTTAGAAAGCGGCGAGGCAGAGCAAGAGACCCAGTACTTC.

The V gene is TRBV4-1, the J gene TRBJ1-6; D gene uncertain. The CDR3 covers 12 residues. Trimming shortened V by 1 base and J by 9 bases, and 4 bases separated the two germline ends. CDR1 and CDR2 (germline): MGHRA, YSYEKL. The CDR3 DNA reads as TGCGCCAGCAGCCAAGTTCGTTCACCCCTCCACTTT. Translation: CASSQVRSPLHF.

V gene TRBV5-6 combines with J gene TRBJ1-5; D not certain. Germline-derived CDR1 and CDR2 are SGHDT and YYEEEE. CDR3 length: 16 amino acids. V lost 3 bases, J lost 7 bases, and 20 bases lay in between. CDR3 nucleotide sequence: TGTGCCAGCAGCTCGGGCCGAGGCCGTCCGGTGCAGCCCCAGCATTTT. This sequence encodes CASSSGRGRPVQPQHF.

V gene TRBV28 combines with J gene TRBJ1-4, with D perhaps TRBD1 (5 bases). V lost 10 bases, J lost 5 bases, and 14 bases lay in between. Germline-derived CDR1 and CDR2 are MDHEN and SYDVKM. The CDR3 consists of 13 residues. The CDR3 region has the DNA TGTGCCACCGGGGACCCTCCCAATGAAAAACTGTTTTTT. It is translated as CATGDPPNEKLFF.

V and J are TRBV6-2 or TRBV6-3 and TRBJ2-1; no firm D call. There are 17 residues in the CDR3. V was clipped by 4 bases and J by 2 bases, with 18 bases between them. Germline assignment: CDR1 MNHEY and CDR2 SVGEGT. The CDR3, as DNA: TGTGCCAGCAGTTCCCCTGTGAGCCCTGGCCCCTACAATGAGCAGTTCTTC. This gives the protein CASSSPVSPGPYNEQFF.

V is TRBV5-8 and J is TRBJ1-1; perhaps TRBD1 as D (6 bases). The CDR3 runs 14 residues. Germline CDR1 is SGHTS and CDR2 is YDEGEE. The V gene lost 4 bases and the J gene lost 0 bases, with 10 bases spanning the gap. Here the CDR3 reads CASSQGQLNTEAFF. In DNA form, the CDR3 reads TGTGCCAGCAGCCAAGGACAGCTGAACACTGAAGCTTTCTTT. Supplemented by reference TRBV5-8 and TRBJ1-1, the full variable domain reads EAGVTQSPTHLIKTRGQQATLRCSPISGHTSVYWYQQALGLGLQFLLWYDEGEERNRGNFPPRFSGRQFPNYSSELNVNALELEDSALYLCASSQGQLNTEAFFGQGTRLTVV.

This clone was counted a single time. The gene calls are TRBV7-9 and TRBJ2-1; tentative D call: TRBD2 (6 bases). The germline V gene encodes CDR1 SEHNR and CDR2 FQNEAQ (reference sequence). The germline V and J ends were trimmed by 5 bases and 5 bases, with 19 bases remaining between them. This CDR3 region has 16 residues. The CDR3 here is CASSATGTPTHNEQFF. The DNA for the CDR3 is TGTGCCAGCAGCGCGACCGGGACTCCGACTCACAATGAGCAGTTCTTC.

The chain joins TRBV7-2 to TRBJ1-2, with no clear D. V was cut by 3 bases and J by 5 bases, with 13 bases left in between. Germline V CDR1 and CDR2: SGHTA, FQGNSA. This CDR3 has 14 amino acids. This chain's CDR3 is CASSFLGAAYGYTF. CDR3 sequence (DNA): TGTGCCAGCAGCTTCCTAGGTGCCGCTTATGGCTACACCTTC.

CDR3 DNA sequence: TGTGCCAGCAGCAACGGGACAGCGAGCTCCTACAATGAGCAGTTCTTC. This encodes CASSNGTASSYNEQFF. The genes are TRBV7-9 and TRBJ2-1; 7 nucleotides line up with TRBD1. The germline CDR1 and CDR2 sequences are SEHNR and FQNEAQ (reference sequence). Germline trimming cut 5 bases from V and 0 bases from J; bases unmatched to any gene: 7. The CDR3 spans 16 residues.